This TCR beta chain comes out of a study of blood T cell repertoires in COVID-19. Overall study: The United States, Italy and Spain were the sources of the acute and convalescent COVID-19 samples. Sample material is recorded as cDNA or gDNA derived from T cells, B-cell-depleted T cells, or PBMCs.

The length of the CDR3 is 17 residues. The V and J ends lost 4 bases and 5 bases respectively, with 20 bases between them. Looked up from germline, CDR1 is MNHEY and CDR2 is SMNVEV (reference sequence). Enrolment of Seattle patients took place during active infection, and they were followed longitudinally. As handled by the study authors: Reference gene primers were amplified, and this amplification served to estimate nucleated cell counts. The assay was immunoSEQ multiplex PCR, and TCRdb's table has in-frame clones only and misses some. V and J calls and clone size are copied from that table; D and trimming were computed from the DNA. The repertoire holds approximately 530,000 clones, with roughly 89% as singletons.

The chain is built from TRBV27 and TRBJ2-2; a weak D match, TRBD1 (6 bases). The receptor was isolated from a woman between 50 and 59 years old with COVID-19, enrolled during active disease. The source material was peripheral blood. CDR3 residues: CASSSPRGTGTTGELFF. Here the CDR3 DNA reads TGTGCCAGCAGTTCACCCAGGGGAACCGGGACAACCGGGGAGCTGTTTTTT.